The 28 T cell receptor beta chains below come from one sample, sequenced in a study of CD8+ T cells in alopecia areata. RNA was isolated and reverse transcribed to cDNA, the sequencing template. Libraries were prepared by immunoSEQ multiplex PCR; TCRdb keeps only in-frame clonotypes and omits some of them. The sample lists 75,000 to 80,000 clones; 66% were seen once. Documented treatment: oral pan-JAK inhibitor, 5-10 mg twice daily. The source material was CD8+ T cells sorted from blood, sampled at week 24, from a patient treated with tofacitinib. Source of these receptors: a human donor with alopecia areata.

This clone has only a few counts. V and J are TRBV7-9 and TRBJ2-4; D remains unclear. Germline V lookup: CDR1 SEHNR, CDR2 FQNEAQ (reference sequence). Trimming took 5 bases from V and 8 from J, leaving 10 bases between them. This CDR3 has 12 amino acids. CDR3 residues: CASSDGTDIQYF. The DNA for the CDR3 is TGTGCCAGCAGCGACGGTACGGACATTCAGTACTTC.

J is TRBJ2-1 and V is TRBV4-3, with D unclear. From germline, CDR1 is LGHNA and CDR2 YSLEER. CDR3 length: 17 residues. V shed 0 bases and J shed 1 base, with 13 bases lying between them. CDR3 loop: CASSQDLGLGSYNEQFF. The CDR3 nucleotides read TGCGCCAGCAGCCAAGATCTCGGTTTGGGGTCCTACAATGAGCAGTTCTTC.

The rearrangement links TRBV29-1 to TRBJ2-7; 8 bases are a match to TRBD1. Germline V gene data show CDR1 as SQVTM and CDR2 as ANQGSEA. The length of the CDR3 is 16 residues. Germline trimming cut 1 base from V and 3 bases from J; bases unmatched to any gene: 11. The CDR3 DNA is TGCAGCGTTGAAGTTGACCACTGGACAGGGATCTACGAGCAGTACTTC. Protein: CSVEVDHWTGIYEQYF.

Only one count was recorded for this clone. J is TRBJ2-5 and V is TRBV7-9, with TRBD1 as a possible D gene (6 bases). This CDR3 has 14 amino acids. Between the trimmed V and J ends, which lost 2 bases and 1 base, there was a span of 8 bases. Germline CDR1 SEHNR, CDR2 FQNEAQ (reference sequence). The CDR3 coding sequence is TGTGCCAGCAGCTTAAGGACAGTCCAAGAGACCCAGTACTTC. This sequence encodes CASSLRTVQETQYF.

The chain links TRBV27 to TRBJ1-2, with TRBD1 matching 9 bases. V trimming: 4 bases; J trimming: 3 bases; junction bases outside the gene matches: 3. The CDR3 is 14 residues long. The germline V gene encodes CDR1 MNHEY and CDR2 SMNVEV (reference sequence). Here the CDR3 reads CASSSYRGHYGYTF. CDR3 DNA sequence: TGTGCCAGCAGTTCATACAGGGGGCACTATGGCTACACCTTC.

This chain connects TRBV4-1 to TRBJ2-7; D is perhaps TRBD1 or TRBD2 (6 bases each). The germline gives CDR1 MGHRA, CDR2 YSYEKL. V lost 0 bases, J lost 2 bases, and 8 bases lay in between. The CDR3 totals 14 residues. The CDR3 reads CASSQDRGAYEQYF. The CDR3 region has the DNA TGCGCCAGCAGCCAAGATAGGGGGGCCTACGAGCAGTACTTC.

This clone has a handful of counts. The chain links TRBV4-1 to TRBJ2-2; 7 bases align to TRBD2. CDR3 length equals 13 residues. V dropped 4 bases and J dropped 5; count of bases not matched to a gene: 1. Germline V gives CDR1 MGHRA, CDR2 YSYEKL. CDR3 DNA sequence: TGCGCCAGCAGCCGCGGGAGTACCGGGGAGCTGTTTTTT. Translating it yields CASSRGSTGELFF.

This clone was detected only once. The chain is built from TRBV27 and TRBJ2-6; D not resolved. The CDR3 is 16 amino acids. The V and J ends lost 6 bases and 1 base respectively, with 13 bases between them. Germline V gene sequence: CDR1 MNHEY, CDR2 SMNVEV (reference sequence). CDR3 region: CASSWALGSGANVLTF. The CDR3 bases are TGTGCCAGCAGCTGGGCCCTCGGATCTGGGGCCAACGTCCTGACTTTC.

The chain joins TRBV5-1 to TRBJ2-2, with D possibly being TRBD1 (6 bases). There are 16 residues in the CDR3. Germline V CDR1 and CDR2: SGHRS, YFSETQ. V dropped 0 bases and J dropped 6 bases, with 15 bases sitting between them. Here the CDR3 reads CASSLDWDNYAGELFF. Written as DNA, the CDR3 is TGCGCCAGCAGCTTGGATTGGGACAACTACGCCGGGGAGCTGTTTTTT.

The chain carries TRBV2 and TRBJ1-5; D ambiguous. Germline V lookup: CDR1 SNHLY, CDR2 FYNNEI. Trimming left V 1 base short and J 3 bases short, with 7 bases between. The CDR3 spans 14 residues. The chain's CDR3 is CASSEVPSNQPQHF. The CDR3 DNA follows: TGTGCCAGCAGTGAAGTTCCGTCCAATCAGCCCCAGCATTTT.

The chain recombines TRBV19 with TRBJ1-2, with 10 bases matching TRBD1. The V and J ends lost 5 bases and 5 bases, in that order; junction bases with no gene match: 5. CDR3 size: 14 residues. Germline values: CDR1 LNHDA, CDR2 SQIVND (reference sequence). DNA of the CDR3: TGTGCCAGTAGTGACCGGGACAGGGGTTATGGCTACACCTTC. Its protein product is CASSDRDRGYGYTF.

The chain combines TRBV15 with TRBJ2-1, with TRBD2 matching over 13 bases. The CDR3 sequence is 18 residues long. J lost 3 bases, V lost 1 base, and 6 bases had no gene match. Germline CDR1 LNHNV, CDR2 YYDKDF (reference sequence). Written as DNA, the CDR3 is TGTGCCACCAGCAGAGTAACTAGCGGGAGGGCCCTCTACAATGAGCAGTTCTTC. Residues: CATSRVTSGRALYNEQFF.

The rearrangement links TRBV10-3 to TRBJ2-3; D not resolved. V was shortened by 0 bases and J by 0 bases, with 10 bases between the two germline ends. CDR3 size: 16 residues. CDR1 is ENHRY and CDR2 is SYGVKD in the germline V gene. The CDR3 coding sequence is TGTGCCATCAGTGAGTCTGGCGCTTTAAGCACAGATACGCAGTATTTT. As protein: CAISESGALSTDTQYF.

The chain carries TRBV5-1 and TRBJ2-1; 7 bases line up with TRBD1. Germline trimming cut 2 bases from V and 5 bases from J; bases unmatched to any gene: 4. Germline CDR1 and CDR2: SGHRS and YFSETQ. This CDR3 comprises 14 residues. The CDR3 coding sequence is TGCGCCAGCAGCTTCCCGGGACAGCACAATGAGCAGTTCTTC. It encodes CASSFPGQHNEQFF.

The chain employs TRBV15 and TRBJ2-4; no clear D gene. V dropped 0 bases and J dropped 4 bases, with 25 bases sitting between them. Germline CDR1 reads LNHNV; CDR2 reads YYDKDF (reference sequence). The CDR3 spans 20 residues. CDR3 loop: CATSREWTTVPFRWKNIQYF. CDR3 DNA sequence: TGTGCCACCAGCAGAGAATGGACCACCGTTCCGTTCAGGTGGAAAAACATTCAGTACTTC.

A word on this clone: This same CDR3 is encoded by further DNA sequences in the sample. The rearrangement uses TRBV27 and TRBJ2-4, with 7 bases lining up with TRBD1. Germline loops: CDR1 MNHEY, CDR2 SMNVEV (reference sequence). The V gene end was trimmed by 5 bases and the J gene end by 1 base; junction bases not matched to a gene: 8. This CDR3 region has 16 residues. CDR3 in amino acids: CASSPRGGLAKNIQYF. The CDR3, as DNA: TGTGCCAGCAGTCCTAGAGGGGGCCTGGCCAAAAACATTCAGTACTTC.

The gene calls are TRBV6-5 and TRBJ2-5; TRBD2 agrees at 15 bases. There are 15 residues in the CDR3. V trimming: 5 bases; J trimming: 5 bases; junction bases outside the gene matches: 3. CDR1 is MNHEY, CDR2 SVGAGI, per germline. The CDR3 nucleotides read TGTGCCAGCAGTGCCGGACTAGCGGGGGGGGAGACCCAGTACTTC. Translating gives CASSAGLAGGETQYF.

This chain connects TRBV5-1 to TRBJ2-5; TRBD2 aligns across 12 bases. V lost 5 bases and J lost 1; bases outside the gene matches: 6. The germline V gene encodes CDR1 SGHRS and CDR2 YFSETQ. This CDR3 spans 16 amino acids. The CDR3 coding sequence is TGCGCCAGCAGTCCACTAGCGGGGGGACTCCAAGAGACCCAGTACTTC. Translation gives CASSPLAGGLQETQYF.

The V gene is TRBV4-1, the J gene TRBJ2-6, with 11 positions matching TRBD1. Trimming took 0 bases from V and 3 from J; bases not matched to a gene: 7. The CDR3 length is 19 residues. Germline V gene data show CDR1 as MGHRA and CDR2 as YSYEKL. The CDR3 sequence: CASSQDQWTGGIGANVLTF. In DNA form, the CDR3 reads TGCGCCAGCAGCCAAGATCAGTGGACAGGGGGCATTGGGGCCAACGTCCTGACTTTC.

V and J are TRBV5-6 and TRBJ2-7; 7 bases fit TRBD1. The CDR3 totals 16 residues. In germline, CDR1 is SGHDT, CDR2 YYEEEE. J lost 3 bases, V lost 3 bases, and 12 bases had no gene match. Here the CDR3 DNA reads TGTGCCAGCAGCTGGAGCACCGGACAGGCAAACTACGAGCAGTACTTC. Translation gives CASSWSTGQANYEQYF.

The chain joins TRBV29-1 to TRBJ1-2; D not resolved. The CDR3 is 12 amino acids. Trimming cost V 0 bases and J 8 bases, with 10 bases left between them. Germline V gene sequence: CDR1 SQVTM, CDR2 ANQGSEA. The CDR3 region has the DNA TGCAGCGTTGAAGATCGAGAGGGAGGCTACACCTTC. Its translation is CSVEDREGGYTF.

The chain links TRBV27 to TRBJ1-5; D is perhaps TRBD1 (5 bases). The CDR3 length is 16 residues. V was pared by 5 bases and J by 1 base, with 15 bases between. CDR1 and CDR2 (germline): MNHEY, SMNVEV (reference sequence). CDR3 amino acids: CASSPQPGGSNQPQHF. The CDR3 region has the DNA TGTGCCAGCAGTCCGCAGCCGGGGGGGAGCAATCAGCCCCAGCATTTT.

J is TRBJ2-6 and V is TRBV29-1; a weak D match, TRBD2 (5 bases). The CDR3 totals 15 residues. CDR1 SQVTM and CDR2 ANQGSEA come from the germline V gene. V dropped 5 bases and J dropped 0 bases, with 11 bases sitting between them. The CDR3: CSVYRESSGANVLTF. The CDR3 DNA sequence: TGCAGCGTTTATCGGGAAAGCTCTGGGGCCAACGTCCTGACTTTC.

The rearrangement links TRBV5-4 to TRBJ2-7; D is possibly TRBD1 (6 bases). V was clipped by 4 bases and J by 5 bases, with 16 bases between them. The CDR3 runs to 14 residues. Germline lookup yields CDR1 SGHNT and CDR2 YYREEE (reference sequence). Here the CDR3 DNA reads TGTGCCAGCAGCGGGGACACGGGCCTACACGAGCAGTACTTC. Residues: CASSGDTGLHEQYF.

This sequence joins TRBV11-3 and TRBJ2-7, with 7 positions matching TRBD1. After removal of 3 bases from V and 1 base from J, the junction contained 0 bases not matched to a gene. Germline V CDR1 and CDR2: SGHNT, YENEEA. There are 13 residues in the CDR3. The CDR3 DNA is TGTGCCAGCAGCTTGGGACAGTCCTACGAGCAGTACTTC. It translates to CASSLGQSYEQYF.

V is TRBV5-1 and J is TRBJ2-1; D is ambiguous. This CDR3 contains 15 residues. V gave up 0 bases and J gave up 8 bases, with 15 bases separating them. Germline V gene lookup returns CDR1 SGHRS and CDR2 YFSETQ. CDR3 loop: CASSLALRHNDEQFF. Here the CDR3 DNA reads TGCGCCAGCAGCTTGGCTCTTAGGCACAATGATGAGCAGTTCTTC.

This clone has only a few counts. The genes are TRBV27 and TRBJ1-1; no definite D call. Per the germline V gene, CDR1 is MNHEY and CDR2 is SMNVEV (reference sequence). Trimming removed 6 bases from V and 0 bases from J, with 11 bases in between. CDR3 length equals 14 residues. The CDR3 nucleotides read TGTGCCAGCAGCCCGGGGAGCCTGAACACTGAAGCTTTCTTT. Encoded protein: CASSPGSLNTEAFF.

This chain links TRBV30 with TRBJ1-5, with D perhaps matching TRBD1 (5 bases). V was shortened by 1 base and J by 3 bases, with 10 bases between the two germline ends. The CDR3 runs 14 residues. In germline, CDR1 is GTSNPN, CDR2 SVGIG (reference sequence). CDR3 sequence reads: CAWSGRDPNQPQHF. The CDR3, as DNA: TGTGCCTGGAGTGGCAGGGACCCCAATCAGCCCCAGCATTTT.